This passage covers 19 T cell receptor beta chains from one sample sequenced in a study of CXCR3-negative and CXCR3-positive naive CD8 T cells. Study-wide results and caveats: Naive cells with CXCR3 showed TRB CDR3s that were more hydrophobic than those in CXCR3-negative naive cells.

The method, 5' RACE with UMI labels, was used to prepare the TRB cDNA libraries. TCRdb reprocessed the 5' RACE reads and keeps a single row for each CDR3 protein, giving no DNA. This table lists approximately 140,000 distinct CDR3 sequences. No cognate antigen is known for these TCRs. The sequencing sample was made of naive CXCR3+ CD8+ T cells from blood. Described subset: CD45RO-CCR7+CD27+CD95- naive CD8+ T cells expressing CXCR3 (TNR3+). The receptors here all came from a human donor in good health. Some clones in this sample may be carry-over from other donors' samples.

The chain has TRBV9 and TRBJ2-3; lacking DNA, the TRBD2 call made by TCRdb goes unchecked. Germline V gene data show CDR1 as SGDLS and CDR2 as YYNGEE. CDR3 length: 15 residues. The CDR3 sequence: CASTSGLSYTDTQYF.

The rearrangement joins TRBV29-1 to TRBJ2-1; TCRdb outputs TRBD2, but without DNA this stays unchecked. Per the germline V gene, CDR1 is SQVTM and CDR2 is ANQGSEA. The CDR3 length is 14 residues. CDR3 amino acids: CSVILAGGYNEQFF.

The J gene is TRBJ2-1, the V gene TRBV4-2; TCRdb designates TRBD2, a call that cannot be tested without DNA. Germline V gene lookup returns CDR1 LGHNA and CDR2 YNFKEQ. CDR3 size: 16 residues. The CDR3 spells CASSQDMSGGASEQFF.

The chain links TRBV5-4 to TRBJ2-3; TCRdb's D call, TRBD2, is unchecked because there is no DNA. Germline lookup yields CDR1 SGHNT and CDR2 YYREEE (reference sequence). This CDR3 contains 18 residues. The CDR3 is CASSPEPWRELGTDTQYF.

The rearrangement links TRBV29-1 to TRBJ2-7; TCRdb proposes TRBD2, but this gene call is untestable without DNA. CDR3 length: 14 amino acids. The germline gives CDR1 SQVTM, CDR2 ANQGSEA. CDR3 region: CSVGGLAGHYEQYF.

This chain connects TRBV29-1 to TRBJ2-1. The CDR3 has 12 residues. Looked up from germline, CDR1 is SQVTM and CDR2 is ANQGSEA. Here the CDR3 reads CTYRGSYNEQFF.

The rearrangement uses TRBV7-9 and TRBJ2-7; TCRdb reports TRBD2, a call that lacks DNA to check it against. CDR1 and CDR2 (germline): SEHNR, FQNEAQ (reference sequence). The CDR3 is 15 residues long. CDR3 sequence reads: CASSSRTSGAEEQYF.

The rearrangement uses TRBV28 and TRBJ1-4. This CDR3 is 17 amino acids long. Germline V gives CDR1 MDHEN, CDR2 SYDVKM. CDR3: CASSLPPGRVGDEKLFF.

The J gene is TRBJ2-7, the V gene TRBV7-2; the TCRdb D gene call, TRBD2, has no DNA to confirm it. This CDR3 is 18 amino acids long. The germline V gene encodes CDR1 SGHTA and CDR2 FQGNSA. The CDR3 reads CASSPRRASIGGGYEQYF.

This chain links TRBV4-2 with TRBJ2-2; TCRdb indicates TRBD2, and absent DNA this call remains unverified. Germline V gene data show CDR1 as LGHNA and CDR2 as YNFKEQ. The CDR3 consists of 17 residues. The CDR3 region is CASSQDPSGYTTGGLFF.

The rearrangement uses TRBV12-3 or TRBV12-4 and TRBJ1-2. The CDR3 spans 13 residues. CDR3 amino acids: CASSFGGLVGYTF.

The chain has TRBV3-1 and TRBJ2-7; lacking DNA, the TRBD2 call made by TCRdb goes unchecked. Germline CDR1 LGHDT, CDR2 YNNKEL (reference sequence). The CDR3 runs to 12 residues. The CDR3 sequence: CASSPSGTEQYF.

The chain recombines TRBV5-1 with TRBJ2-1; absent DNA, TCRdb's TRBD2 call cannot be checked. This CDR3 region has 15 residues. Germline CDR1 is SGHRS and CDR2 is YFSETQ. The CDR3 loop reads CASSIGTSGAHEQFF. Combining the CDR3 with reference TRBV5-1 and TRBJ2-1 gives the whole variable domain KAGVTQTPRYLIKTRGQQVTLSCSPISGHRSVSWYQQTPGQGLQFLFEYFSETQRNKGNFPGRFSGRQFSNSRSEMNVSTLELGDSALYLCASSIGTSGAHEQFFGPGTRLTVL.

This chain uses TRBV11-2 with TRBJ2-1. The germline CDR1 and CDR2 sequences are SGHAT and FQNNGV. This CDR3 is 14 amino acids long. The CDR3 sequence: CASSLDRTSDEQFF.

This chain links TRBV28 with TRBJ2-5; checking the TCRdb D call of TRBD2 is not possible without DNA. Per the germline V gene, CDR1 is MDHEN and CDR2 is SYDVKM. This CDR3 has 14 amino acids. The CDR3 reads CASSLAGGDETQYF.

CDR3 residues: CATSRDRDRAYNEQFF. The chain joins TRBV15 to TRBJ2-1; TCRdb's D call of TRBD1 is untestable without DNA. The length of the CDR3 is 16 residues. The V gene's germline CDR1 is LNHNV and CDR2 YYDKDF (reference sequence).

Here the CDR3 reads CSAGGGSDTQYF. V gene TRBV29-1 combines with J gene TRBJ2-3; TCRdb calls TRBD2, which cannot be checked without DNA. Germline V gene data show CDR1 as SQVTM and CDR2 as ANQGSEA. The CDR3 runs to 12 residues.

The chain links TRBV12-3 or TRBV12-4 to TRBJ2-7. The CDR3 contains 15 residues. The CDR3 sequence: CASSFELGSSYEQYF.

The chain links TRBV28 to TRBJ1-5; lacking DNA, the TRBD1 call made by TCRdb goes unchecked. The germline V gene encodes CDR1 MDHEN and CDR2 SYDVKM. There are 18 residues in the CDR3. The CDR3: CASSLPPHTDASNQPQHF.